This entry concerns a single TCR beta chain. As yet, its antigen is unknown. Generated by immunoSEQ multiplex PCR, the TCRdb table keeps only in-frame clones and is missing some. The repertoire holds hundreds of thousands of clones, less than 80% seen once, with 1.8% in the top ten. CDR1 is SGHNT and CDR2 is YENEEA in the germline V gene. V was trimmed by 1 base and J by 7 bases, leaving 8 bases between them. The CDR3 consists of 13 residues. The sample originates from a study of shared clonotypes between healthy human individuals. General study points: As a rule, naive subsets had a larger estimated richness than memory subsets. Non-shared clonotypes showed lower generation probabilities than clonotypes common to all four donors.

The TCR comes from a woman in her thirties in good health. Specimen: memory CD4+ T cells sorted from blood. Subset given: CD45RA-negative fraction. The chain is built from TRBV11-3 and TRBJ2-1, with D unresolved. Here the CDR3 DNA reads TGTGCCAGCAGCTTAGGAAAGGCGAATGAGCAGTTCTTC. Translated, it gives CASSLGKANEQFF.